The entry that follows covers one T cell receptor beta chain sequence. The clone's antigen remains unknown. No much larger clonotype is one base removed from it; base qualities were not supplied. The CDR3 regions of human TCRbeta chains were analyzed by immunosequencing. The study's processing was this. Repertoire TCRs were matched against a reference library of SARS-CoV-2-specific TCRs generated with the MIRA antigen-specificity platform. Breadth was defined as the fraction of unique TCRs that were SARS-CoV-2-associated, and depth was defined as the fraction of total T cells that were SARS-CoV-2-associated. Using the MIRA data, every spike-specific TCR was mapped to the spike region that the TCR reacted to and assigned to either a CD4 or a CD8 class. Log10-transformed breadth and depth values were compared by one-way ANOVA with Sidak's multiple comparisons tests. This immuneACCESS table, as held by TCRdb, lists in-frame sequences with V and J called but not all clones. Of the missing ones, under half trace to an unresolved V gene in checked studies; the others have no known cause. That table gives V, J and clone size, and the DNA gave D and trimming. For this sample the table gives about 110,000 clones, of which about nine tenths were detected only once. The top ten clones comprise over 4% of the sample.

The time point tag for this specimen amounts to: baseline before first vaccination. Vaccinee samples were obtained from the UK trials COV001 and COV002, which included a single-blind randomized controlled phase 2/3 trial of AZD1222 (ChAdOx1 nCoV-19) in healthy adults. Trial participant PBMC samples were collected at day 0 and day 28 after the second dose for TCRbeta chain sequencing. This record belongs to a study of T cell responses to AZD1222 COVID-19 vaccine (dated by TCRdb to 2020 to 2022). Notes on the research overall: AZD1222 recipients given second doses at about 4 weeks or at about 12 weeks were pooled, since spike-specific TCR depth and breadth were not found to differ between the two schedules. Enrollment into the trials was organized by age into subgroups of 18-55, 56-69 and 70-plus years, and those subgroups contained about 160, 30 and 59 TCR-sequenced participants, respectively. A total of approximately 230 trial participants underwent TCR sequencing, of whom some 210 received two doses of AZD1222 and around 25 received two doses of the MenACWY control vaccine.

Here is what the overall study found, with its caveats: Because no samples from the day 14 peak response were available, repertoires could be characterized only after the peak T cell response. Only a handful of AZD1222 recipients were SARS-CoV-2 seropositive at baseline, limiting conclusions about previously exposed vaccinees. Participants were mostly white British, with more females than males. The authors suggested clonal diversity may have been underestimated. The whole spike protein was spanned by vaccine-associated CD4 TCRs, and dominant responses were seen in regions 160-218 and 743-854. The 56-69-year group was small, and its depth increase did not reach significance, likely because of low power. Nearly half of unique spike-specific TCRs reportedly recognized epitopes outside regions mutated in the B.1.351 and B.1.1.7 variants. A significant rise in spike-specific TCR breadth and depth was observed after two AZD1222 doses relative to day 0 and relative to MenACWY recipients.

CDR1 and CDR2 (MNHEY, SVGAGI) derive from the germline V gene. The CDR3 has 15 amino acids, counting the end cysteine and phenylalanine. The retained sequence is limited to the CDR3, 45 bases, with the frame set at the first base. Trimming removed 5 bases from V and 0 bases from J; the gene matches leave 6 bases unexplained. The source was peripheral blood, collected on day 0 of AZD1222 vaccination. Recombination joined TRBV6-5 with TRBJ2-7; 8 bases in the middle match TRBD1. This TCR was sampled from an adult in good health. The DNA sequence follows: TGTGCCAGCAGTAGGCCTGGACAGGGCTCCTACGAGCAGTACTTC. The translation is CASSRPGQGSYEQYF.